The 20 T cell receptor beta chains below all came from one sample that was sequenced in a study of cytomegalovirus exposure and HLA in healthy donors. The PCR contained 60 Vbeta and 13 Jbeta primers. Measured with immunoSEQ multiplex PCR; TCRdb has only the in-frame clones, and not every one. The data contain some 56,000 clones, roughly 80% of them singletons. Sequenced material: PBMCs. These receptors were obtained from a human donor in good health.

This chain uses TRBV30 with TRBJ2-7; tentatively, D is TRBD1 (5 bases). CDR1 GTSNPN and CDR2 SVGIG come from the germline V gene (reference sequence). The V gene lost 4 bases and the J gene lost 2 bases, with 15 bases spanning the gap. CDR3 length: 14 amino acids. This CDR3 is CAWKGRDHAYEQYF. The CDR3 nucleotides are TGTGCCTGGAAGGGCAGGGATCATGCCTACGAGCAGTACTTC.

This chain connects TRBV13 to TRBJ2-7; D possibly corresponds to TRBD2 (5 bases). Germline V lookup: CDR1 PRHDT, CDR2 FYEKMQ (reference sequence). V dropped 7 bases and J dropped 4 bases, with 29 bases sitting between them. The CDR3 totals 18 residues. CDR3 amino acids: CASTHTLGRGSSLYEQYF. The CDR3 region has the DNA TGTGCCAGCACCCACACCTTGGGGAGAGGGTCGAGCTTATACGAGCAGTACTTC.

The table lists this clone with a few counts. CDR3 amino acids: CASSPGLAGGRASEQFF. The CDR3 DNA is TGTGCCAGCAGCCCGGGACTAGCGGGGGGGCGGGCCAGTGAGCAGTTCTTC. The V call is TRBV4-2, the J call TRBJ2-1; 16 bases match TRBD2. The length of the CDR3 is 17 residues. In germline, CDR1 is LGHNA, CDR2 YNFKEQ. V was clipped by 4 bases and J by 9 bases; unmatched bases: 9.

The table lists this clone with a count of one. The chain combines TRBV6-5 with TRBJ2-3, with 10 bases that match TRBD1. Germline CDR1 reads MNHEY; CDR2 reads SVGAGI. The V gene end was trimmed by 6 bases and the J gene end by 7 bases; junction bases not matched to a gene: 10. There are 15 residues in the CDR3. In DNA, the CDR3 is TGTGCCAGCAGAGGCCGGGACAGGGGTTCACATACGCAGTATTTT. Encoded protein: CASRGRDRGSHTQYF.

The chain carries TRBV7-8 and TRBJ2-3; 7 bases agree with TRBD2. The CDR3 sequence is 16 residues long. V gave up 5 bases and J gave up 0 bases; unmatched junction bases: 8. CDR1 is SGHVS and CDR2 is FQNEAQ in the germline V gene. CDR3 DNA sequence: TGTGCCAGCAGCCCCCTCCGGGACTACAGCACAGATACGCAGTATTTT. It yields the protein CASSPLRDYSTDTQYF.

This chain joins TRBV2 and TRBJ1-6, with 8 positions matching TRBD1. This CDR3 has 13 amino acids. Per the germline V gene, CDR1 is SNHLY and CDR2 is FYNNEI. The J segment lost 9 bases and the V segment lost 6 bases, leaving 4 bases of the junction unmatched. The DNA for the CDR3 is TGTGCCAGCAGGACAGGGGAGGTTTCACCCCTCCACTTT. Its protein is CASRTGEVSPLHF.

The V and J genes are TRBV4-2 and TRBJ1-1; D perhaps matches TRBD1 (6 bases). Germline CDR1 and CDR2: LGHNA and YNFKEQ. The CDR3 has 16 residues. Trimming took 0 bases from V and 7 from J, leaving 18 bases between them. Here the CDR3 reads CASSQELGTLLDEAFF. The CDR3, as DNA: TGTGCCAGCAGCCAAGAGTTGGGGACACTGTTGGATGAAGCTTTCTTT.

This chain uses TRBV7-8 with TRBJ1-2, with 7 bases aligning to TRBD1. The trim removed 5 bases at V and 3 bases at J, leaving 9 bases unmatched. The germline CDR1 and CDR2 sequences are SGHVS and FQNEAQ. The CDR3 has 15 residues. CDR3 loop: CASSPSTGKDYGYTF. The DNA for the CDR3 is TGTGCCAGCAGCCCGTCGACAGGGAAGGACTATGGCTACACCTTC.

The gene calls are TRBV28 and TRBJ2-2, with TRBD1 identical over 12 bases. The CDR3 runs 18 residues. The V and J ends lost 6 bases and 7 bases, in that order; junction bases with no gene match: 15. Germline loops: CDR1 MDHEN, CDR2 SYDVKM. CDR3 loop: CASSLTAGTGGAYGELFF. DNA for the CDR3: TGTGCCAGCAGCCTAACCGCCGGGACAGGGGGCGCGTACGGGGAGCTGTTTTTT.

The chain couples TRBV7-3 to TRBJ2-2; TRBD2 matches 7 bases. V lost 5 bases, J lost 6 bases, and 15 bases stayed unmatched. This CDR3 spans 17 amino acids. The germline V gene encodes CDR1 SGHTA and CDR2 FQGTGA. The CDR3 protein is CASSRPRARGGAGELFF. The CDR3 DNA reads as TGTGCCAGCAGCCGTCCTCGGGCGCGGGGAGGGGCCGGGGAGCTGTTTTTT.

V is TRBV7-3 and J is TRBJ2-7; 8 bases match TRBD2. Germline V gene sequence: CDR1 SGHTA, CDR2 FQGTGA. V trimming: 4 bases; J trimming: 4 bases; junction bases outside the gene matches: 9. CDR3 length equals 15 residues. CDR3 loop: CASSSQAGEGYEQYF. Here the CDR3 DNA reads TGTGCCAGCAGCTCACAAGCGGGGGAGGGTTACGAGCAGTACTTC. Full variable domain (remainder filled in from reference TRBV7-3 and TRBJ2-7): GAGVSQTPSNKVTEKGKYVELRCDPISGHTALYWYRQSLGQGPEFLIYFQGTGAADDSGLPNDRFFAVRPEGSVSTLKIQRTERGDSAVYLCASSSQAGEGYEQYFGPGTRLTVT.

The V call is TRBV4-3, the J call TRBJ1-3; D gene uncertain. Germline-derived CDR1 and CDR2 are LGHNA and YSLEER. The V gene lost 0 bases and the J gene lost 5 bases, with 8 bases spanning the gap. The CDR3 is made up of 14 amino acids. The CDR3 here is CASSQDRNRNTIYF. In DNA, the CDR3 is TGCGCCAGCAGCCAAGACAGGAATAGAAACACCATATATTTT.

This rearrangement joins TRBV30 to TRBJ2-5; 9 nucleotides line up with TRBD1. Germline V gene sequence: CDR1 GTSNPN, CDR2 SVGIG (reference sequence). The CDR3 runs 13 residues. The J segment lost 5 bases and the V segment lost 2 bases, leaving 3 bases of the junction unmatched. The CDR3 DNA sequence: TGTGCCTGGAGTTATGGGACAGGGGAGACCCAGTACTTC. This gives the protein CAWSYGTGETQYF. Drawing the rest from reference TRBV30 and TRBJ2-5, the complete variable domain is SQTIHQWPATLVQPVGSPLSLECTVEGTSNPNLYWYRQAAGRGLQLLFYSVGIGQISSEVPQNLSASRPQDRQFILSSKKLLLSDSGFYLCAWSYGTGETQYFGPGTRLLVL.

The count of this clone is one. The CDR3 DNA follows: TGTGCCAGCAGTTACCTATCCCGAAACAATGAGCAGTTCTTC. It translates to CASSYLSRNNEQFF. The chain recombines TRBV6-5 with TRBJ2-1, with D hard to call. Per germline, CDR1 MNHEY and CDR2 SVGAGI. V was clipped by 2 bases and J by 5 bases, with 10 bases between them. CDR3 length equals 14 residues.

V gene TRBV7-6 combines with J gene TRBJ1-2; TRBD1 matches at 12 bases. Germline CDR1 reads SGHVS; CDR2 reads FNYEAQ. The CDR3 length is 15 residues. Trimming took 5 bases from V and 4 from J; bases not matched to a gene: 5. The CDR3 nucleotides read TGTGCCAGCAGCCCCCGGGACAGGGGGCCCTATGGCTACACCTTC. Translation: CASSPRDRGPYGYTF.

In this sample, this clone turned up once. J is TRBJ2-2 and V is TRBV5-1; D unclear. The CDR3 length is 15 residues. Germline CDR1 is SGHRS and CDR2 is YFSETQ. V lost 0 bases and J 0 bases, leaving 6 bases between the germline ends. The CDR3 here is CASSLDYPNTGELFF. CDR3 nucleotide sequence: TGCGCCAGCAGCTTGGATTATCCGAACACCGGGGAGCTGTTTTTT.

This clone has more than one count but fewer than ten. The sample carries other DNA sequences with the same CDR3. The chain uses TRBV7-2 and TRBJ2-3; 11 nucleotides agree with TRBD2. With 3 bases clipped from V and 1 base from J, the junction kept 3 bases outside the gene matches. Germline loops: CDR1 SGHTA, CDR2 FQGNSA. The CDR3 runs to 16 residues. CDR3 sequence (DNA): TGTGCCAGCAGCTTTAGCGGGGGGGCGGGCACAGATACGCAGTATTTT. This codes for CASSFSGGAGTDTQYF.

V and J are TRBV7-9 and TRBJ2-5; D is undetermined. Germline V gene data show CDR1 as SEHNR and CDR2 as FQNEAQ (reference sequence). The CDR3 sequence is 13 residues long. Between the trimmed V and J ends, which lost 1 base and 1 base, there was a span of 4 bases. CDR3 nucleotide sequence: TGTGCCAGCAGCTTAGGTAGCCAAGAGACCCAGTACTTC. It encodes CASSLGSQETQYF.

The chain links TRBV7-9 to TRBJ2-7; 9 nucleotides agree with TRBD1. The CDR3 is 16 residues long. Germline V gene lookup returns CDR1 SEHNR and CDR2 FQNEAQ (reference sequence). The J segment lost 3 bases and the V segment lost 0 bases, leaving 6 bases of the junction unmatched. The CDR3: CASSLAPGQGSYEQYF. Here the CDR3 DNA reads TGTGCCAGCAGCTTAGCCCCGGGACAGGGTAGCTACGAGCAGTACTTC.

V gene TRBV21-1 combines with J gene TRBJ2-5; TRBD1 was called by the table and not checked on the DNA. TRBV21-1 is assigned pseudogene status. This CDR3 has 14 amino acids. The CDR3 bases are TGTGCACCTTACGGGGGGACAGGGGGAGAGACCCAGTACTTC. As protein: CAPYGGTGGETQYF.